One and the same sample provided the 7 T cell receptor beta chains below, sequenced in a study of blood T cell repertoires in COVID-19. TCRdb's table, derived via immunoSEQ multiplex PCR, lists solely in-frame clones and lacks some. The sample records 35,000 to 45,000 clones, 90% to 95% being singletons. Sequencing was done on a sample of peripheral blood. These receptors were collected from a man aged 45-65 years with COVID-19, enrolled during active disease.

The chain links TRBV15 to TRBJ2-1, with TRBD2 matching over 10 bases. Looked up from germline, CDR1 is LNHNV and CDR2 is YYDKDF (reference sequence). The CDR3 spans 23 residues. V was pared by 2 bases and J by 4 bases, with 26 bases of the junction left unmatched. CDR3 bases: TGTGCCACCAGCAGATTTGCAGGGATTAGGCTAGCGGGAGCCCAGTTAGGGTACAATGAGCAGTTCTTC. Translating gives CATSRFAGIRLAGAQLGYNEQFF.

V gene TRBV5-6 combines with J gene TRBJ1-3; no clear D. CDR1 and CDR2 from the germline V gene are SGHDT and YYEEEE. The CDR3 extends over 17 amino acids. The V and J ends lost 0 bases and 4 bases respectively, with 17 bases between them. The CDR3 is CASSLVPPSRSGNTIYF. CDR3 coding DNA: TGTGCCAGCAGCTTGGTTCCCCCGTCGAGGTCCGGAAACACCATATATTTT.

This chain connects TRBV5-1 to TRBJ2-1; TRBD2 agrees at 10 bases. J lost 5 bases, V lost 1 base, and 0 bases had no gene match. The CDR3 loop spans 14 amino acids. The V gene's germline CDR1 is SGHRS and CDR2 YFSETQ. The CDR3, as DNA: TGCGCCAGCAGCTTGACTAGCGGGAACAATGAGCAGTTCTTC. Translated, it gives CASSLTSGNNEQFF.

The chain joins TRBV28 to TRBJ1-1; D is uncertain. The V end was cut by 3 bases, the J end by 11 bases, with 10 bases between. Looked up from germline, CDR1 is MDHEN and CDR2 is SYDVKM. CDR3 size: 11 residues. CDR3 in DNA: TGTGCCAGCAGTTTTAAGAGCCTGGCTTTCTTT. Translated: CASSFKSLAFF.

CDR3 nucleotides: TGCGCCAGCAGTGAGAGGACTAGTCGGGGTAGCACAGATACGCAGTATTTT. Translation: CASSERTSRGSTDTQYF. The chain recombines TRBV10-2 with TRBJ2-3, with 7 bases matching TRBD2. Unmatched junction bases numbered 8, after V lost 2 bases and J lost 0 bases. The V gene's germline CDR1 is WSHSY and CDR2 SAAADI. The CDR3 runs to 17 residues.

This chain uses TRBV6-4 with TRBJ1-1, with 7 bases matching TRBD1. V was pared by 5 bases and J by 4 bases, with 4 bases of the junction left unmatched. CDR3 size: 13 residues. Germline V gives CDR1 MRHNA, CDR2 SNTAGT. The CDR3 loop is CASSRQGGTEAFF. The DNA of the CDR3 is TGTGCCAGCAGTCGACAGGGCGGCACTGAAGCTTTCTTT.

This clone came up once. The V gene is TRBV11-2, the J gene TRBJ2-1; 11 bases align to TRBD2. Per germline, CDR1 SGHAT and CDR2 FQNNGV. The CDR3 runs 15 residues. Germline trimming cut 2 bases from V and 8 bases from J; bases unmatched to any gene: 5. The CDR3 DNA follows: TGTGCCAGCAGCTTAACTAGCGGGAGCACCTATGAGCAGTTCTTC. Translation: CASSLTSGSTYEQFF.